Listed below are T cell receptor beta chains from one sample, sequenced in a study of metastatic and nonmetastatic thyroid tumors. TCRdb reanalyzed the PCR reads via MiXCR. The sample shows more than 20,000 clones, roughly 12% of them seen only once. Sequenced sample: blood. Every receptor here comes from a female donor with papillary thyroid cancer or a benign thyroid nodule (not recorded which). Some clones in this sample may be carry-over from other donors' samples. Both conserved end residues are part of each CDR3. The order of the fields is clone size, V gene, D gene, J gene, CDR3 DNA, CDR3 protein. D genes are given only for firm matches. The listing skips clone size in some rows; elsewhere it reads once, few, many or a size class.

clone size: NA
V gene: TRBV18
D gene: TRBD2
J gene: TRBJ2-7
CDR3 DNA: TGTGCCAGCTCACCGGGGACTACGAGTTACGAGCAGTACTTC
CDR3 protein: CASSPGTTSYEQYF

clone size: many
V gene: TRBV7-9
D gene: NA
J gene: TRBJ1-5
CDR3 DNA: TGTGCCAGCAGCTCTCATTATAGCAATCAGCCCCAGCATTTT
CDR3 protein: CASSSHYSNQPQHF

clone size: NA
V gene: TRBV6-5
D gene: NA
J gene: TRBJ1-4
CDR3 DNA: TGTGCCAGCAGGCCCGCCCCTAATGAAAAACTGTTTTTT
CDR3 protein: CASRPAPNEKLFF

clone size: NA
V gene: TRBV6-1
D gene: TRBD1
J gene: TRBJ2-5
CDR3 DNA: TGTGCCAGCAGCGCCGGGACAGGGAAAATGGAGACCCAGTACTTC
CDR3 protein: CASSAGTGKMETQYF

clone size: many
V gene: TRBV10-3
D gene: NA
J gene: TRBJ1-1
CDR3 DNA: TGTGCCACTGCAGGGGTCTCGAACACTGAAGCTTTCTTT
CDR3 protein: CATAGVSNTEAFF

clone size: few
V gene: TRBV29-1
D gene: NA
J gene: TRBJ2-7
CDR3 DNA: TGCAGCGCTAAGGAGACAGTTAACGAGCAGTACTTC
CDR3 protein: CSAKETVNEQYF

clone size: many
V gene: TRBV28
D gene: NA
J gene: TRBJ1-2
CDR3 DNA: TGTGCCAGCAGTTTCCAGGGGTCAGACTACGGCTACACCTTC
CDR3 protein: CASSFQGSDYGYTF

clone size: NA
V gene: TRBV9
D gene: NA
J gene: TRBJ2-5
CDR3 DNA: TGTGCCAGCAGCGAAGAGGTGCGGGGGCCGGGTGAGACCCAGTACTTC
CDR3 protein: CASSEEVRGPGETQYF

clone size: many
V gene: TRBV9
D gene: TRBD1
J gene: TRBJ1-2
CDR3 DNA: TGTGCCAGCAGCGAGGACGTACAGGGGAGCTATGGCTACACCTTC
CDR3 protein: CASSEDVQGSYGYTF

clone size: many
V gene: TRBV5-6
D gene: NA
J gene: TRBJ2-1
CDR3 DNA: TGTGCCAGCAGCTATCTTACAGGTTACAATGAGCAGTTCTTC
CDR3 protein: CASSYLTGYNEQFF

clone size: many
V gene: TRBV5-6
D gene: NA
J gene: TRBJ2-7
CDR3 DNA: TGTGCCAGCAGCTTGGTGGAAGCCCACGAGCAGTACTTC
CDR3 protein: CASSLVEAHEQYF

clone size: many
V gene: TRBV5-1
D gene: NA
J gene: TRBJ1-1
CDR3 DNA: TGCGCCAGCAGCTGGCCTAGGGGGGACGAGGAGGACACTGAAGCTTTCTTT
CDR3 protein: CASSWPRGDEEDTEAFF

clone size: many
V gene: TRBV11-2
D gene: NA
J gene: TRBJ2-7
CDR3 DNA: TGTGCCAGCAGCTCCGACAGGGACTGGGTCTACGAGCAGTACTTC
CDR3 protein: CASSSDRDWVYEQYF

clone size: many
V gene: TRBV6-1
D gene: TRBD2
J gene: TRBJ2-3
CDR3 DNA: TGTGCCAGCAGTACCGGGACTAGCGGGACGGCAGATACGCAGTATTTT
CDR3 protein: CASSTGTSGTADTQYF

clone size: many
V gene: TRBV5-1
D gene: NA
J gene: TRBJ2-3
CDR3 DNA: TGCGCCAGCAGCTTGGCACTTAGGGGCACAGATACGCAGTATTTT
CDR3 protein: CASSLALRGTDTQYF

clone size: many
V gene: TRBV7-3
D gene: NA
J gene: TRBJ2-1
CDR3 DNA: TGTGCCAGCAGCTTAAACGGAGGTAGCTCCTACAATGAGCAGTTCTTC
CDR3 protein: CASSLNGGSSYNEQFF

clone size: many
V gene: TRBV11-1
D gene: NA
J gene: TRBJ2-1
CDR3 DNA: TGTGCCAGCAGCCGGGACGGGAGCTCCTACAATGAGCAGTTCTTC
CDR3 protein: CASSRDGSSYNEQFF

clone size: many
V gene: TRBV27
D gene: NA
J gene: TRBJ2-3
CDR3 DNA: TGTGCCAGCAGTTTTGGGACTTTATCTTATACGCAGTATTTT
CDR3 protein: CASSFGTLSYTQYF

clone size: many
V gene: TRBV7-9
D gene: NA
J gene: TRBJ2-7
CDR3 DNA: TGTGCCAGCAGCTTCCCAGAAAACTACGAGCAGTACTTC
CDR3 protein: CASSFPENYEQYF

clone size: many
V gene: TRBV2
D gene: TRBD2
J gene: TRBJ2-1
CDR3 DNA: TGTGCCAGCACCGATCCACTAGCGGATATCTCCTACAATGAGCAGTTCTTC
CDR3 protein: CASTDPLADISYNEQFF

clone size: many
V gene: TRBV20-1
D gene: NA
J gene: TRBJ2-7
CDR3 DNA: TGCAGTGCTAGAGGGGAAAGTTGGGCCTACGAGCAGTACTTC
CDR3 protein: CSARGESWAYEQYF

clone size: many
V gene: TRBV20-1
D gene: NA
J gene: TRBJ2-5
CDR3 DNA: TGCAGTGCTAGAGTTGCGGATCAAGAGACCCAGTACTTC
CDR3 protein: CSARVADQETQYF

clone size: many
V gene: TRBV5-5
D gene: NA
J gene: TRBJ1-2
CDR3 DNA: TGTGCCAGCAGCTTGTGGGCGGCTTTGGATGGCTACACCTTC
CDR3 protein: CASSLWAALDGYTF

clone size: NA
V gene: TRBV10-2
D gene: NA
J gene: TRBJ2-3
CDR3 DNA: TGCGCCACCTCTATGGATCGGGGGAGCACAGATACGCAGTATTTT
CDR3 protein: CATSMDRGSTDTQYF

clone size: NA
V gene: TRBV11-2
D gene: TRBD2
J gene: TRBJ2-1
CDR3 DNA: TGTGCCAGCAGCTACCTAGCGGGGGCCTACAATGAGCAGTTCTTC
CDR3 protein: CASSYLAGAYNEQFF

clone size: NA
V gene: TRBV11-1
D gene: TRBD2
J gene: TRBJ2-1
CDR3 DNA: TGTGCCAGCAGCTTATTTCAAAGCGGGAGTGCCCATATCAATGAGCAGTTCTTC
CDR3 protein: CASSLFQSGSAHINEQFF

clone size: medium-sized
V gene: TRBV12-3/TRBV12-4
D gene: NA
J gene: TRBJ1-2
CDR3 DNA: TGTGCCAGCAGTTTAGGGCTAGACTATGGCTACACCTTC
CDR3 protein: CASSLGLDYGYTF

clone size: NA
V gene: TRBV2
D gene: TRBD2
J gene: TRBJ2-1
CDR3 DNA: TGTGCCAGCAGGGAGGGACTAGCGGGGGCCTACAATGAGCAGTTCTTC
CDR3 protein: CASREGLAGAYNEQFF

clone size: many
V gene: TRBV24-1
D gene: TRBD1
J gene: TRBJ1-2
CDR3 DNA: TGTGCCACCAGTGATGCGGACAGGGGCTACACCTTC
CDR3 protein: CATSDADRGYTF

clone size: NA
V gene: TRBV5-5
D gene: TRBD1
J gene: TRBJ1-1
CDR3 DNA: TGTGCCAGCAGCACGACAGGGGGCACTGAAGCTTTCTTT
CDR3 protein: CASSTTGGTEAFF

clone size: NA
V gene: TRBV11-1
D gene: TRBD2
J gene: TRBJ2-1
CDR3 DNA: TGTGCCAGCAGCTCAAGCGGGAGGGAATACAATGAGCAGTTCTTC
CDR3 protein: CASSSSGREYNEQFF

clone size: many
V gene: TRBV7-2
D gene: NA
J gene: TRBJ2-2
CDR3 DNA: TGTGCCAGCAGCTCTACAGGGGGGAGGGCCGGGGAGCTGTTTTTC
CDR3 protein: CASSSTGGRAGELFF

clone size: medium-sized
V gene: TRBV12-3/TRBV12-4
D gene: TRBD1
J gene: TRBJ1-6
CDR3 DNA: TGTGCCAGCAGTTTCGAGGGGGCGGGTTCACCCCTCCACTTT
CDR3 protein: CASSFEGAGSPLHF

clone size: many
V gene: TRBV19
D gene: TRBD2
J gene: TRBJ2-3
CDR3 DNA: TGTGCCAGTACTCCGGGACTAGCGTTCACAGATACGCAGTATTTT
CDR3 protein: CASTPGLAFTDTQYF

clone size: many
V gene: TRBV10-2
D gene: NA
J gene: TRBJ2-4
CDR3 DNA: TGCGCCAGCAGCCCAACAGGGATGGAGAACATTCAGTACTTC
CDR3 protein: CASSPTGMENIQYF

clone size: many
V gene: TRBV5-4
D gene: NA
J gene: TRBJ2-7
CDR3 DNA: TGTGCCAGCAGCGCCCGGGGAGTCTACGAGCAGTACTTC
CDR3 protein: CASSARGVYEQYF

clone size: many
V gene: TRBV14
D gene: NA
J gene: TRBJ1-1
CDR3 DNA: TGTGCCAGCAGCAGAACAGGCGGCACTGAAGCTTTCTTT
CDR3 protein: CASSRTGGTEAFF

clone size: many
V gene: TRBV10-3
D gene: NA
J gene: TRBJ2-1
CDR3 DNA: TGTGCCATCAGTCGGAGCTCCTACAATGAGCAGTTCTTC
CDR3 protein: CAISRSSYNEQFF

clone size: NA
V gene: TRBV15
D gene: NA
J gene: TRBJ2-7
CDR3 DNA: TGTGCCACCATCCTGACGCAGAGCTCCTACGAGCAGTACTTC
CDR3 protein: CATILTQSSYEQYF

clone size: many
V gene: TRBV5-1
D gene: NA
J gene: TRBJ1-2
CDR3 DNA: TGCGCCAGCAGCTCGTCCCCCCAAAGCTACACCTTC
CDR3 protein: CASSSSPQSYTF